This TCR beta chain is from a study of cytomegalovirus exposure and HLA in healthy donors. Overall study context: From donors who were HLA-typed, an early data release held around 85 million unique TCRs. Points from the study as a whole: TCR beta chain V- and J-gene trimming was linked, in a later analysis, to a missense variant in DCLRE1C. The classifier reportedly diagnosed cytomegalovirus status with high sensitivity and specificity.

With 60 Vbeta and 13 Jbeta primers, the PCR was carried out. Method: immunoSEQ multiplex PCR; TCRdb's copy keeps in-frame clones and lacks some. The repertoire holds about 150,000 clones, with just under 75% as singletons. CDR1 and CDR2 from the germline V gene are MNHEY and SMNVEV (reference sequence). J gave up 0 bases and V 3 bases, and 3 bases lay outside the gene matches. The length of the CDR3 is 15 residues. Only a few counts were recorded for this clone. The antigen is unknown. The V and J genes are TRBV27 and TRBJ1-1; 8 bases are shared with TRBD1. The clonotype originates from a woman aged 18-30 years in good health and CMV-seronegative. The sample was PBMCs. Written as DNA, the CDR3 is TGTGCCAGCAGTTTCCGGACAGGGCTGAACACTGAAGCTTTCTTT. This translates into CASSFRTGLNTEAFF.